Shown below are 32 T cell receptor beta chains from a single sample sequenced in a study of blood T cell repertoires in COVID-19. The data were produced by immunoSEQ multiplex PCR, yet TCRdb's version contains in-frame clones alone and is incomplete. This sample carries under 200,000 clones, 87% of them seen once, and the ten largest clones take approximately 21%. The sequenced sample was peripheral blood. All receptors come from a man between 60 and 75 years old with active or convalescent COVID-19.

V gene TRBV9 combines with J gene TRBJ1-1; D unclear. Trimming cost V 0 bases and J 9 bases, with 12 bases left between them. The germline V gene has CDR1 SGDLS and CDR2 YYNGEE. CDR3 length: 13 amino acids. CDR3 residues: CASSVDGPGKAFF. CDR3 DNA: TGTGCCAGCAGCGTAGACGGACCGGGAAAAGCTTTCTTT. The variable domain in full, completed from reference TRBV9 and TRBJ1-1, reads DSGVTQTPKHLITATGQRVTLRCSPRSGDLSVYWYQQSLDQGLQFLIQYYNGEERAKGNILERFSAQQFPDLHSELNLSSLELGDSALYFCASSVDGPGKAFFGQGTRLTVV.

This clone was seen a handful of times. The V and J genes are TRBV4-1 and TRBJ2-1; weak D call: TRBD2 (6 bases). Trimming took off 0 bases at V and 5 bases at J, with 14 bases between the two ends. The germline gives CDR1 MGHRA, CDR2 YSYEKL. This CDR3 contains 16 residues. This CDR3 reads CASSQEAVGLNNEQFF. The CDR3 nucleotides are TGCGCCAGCAGCCAAGAGGCAGTCGGACTAAACAATGAGCAGTTCTTC.

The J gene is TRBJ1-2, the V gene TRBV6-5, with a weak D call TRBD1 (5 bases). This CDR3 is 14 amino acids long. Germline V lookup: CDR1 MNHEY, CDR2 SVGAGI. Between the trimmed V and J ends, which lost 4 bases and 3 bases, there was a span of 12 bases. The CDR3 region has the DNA TGTGCCAGCAGTTCCTACGGGACTGACTATGGCTACACCTTC. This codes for CASSSYGTDYGYTF.

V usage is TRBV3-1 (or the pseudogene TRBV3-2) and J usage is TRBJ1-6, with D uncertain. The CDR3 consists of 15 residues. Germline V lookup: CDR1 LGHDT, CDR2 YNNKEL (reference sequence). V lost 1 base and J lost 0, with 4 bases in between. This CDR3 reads CASSQGSSYNSPLHF. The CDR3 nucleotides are TGTGCCAGCAGCCAAGGGAGCTCCTATAATTCACCCCTCCACTTT.

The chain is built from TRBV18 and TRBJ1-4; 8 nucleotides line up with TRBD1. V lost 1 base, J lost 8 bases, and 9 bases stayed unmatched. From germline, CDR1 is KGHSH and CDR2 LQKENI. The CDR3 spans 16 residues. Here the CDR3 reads CASSPLATGVEEKLFF. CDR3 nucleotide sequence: TGTGCCAGCTCACCACTAGCGACAGGGGTTGAAGAAAAACTGTTTTTT.

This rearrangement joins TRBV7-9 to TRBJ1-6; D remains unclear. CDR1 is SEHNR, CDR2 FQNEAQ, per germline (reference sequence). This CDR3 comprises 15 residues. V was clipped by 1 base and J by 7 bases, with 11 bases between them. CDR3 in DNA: TGTGCCAGCAGCTTAGGTGGTGCGGGGAATTCACCCCTCCACTTT. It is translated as CASSLGGAGNSPLHF.

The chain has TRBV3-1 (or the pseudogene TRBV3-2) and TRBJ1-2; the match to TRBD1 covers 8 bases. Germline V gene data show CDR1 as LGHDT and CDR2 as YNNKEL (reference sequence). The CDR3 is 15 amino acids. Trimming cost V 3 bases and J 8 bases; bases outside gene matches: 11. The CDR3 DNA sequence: TGTGCCAGCAGCCAGGGTGGGACAGGTTCGGTCGGCTACACCTTC. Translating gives CASSQGGTGSVGYTF.

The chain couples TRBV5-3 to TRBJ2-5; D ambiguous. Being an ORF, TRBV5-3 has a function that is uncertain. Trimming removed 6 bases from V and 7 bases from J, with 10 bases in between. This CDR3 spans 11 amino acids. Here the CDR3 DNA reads TGTGCCAGAATGTTGTCTCGGACCCAGTACTTC. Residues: CARMLSRTQYF.

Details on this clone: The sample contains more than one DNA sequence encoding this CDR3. The CDR3 DNA follows: TGTGCCAGCAGCTTGACATTGAACACTGAAGCTTTCTTT. It translates to CASSLTLNTEAFF. This chain links TRBV7-3 with TRBJ1-1, with no clear D. The V end was cut by 3 bases, the J end by 0 bases, with 5 bases between. Germline loops: CDR1 SGHTA, CDR2 FQGTGA. CDR3 size: 13 residues. Combining the CDR3 with reference TRBV7-3 and TRBJ1-1 gives the whole variable domain GAGVSQTPSNKVTEKGKYVELRCDPISGHTALYWYRQSLGQGPEFLIYFQGTGAADDSGLPNDRFFAVRPEGSVSTLKIQRTERGDSAVYLCASSLTLNTEAFFGQGTRLTVV.

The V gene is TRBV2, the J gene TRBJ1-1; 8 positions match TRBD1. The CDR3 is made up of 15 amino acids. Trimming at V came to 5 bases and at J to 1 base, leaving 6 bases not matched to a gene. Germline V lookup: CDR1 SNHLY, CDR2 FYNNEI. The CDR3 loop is CASSRQGAENTEAFF. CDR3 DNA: TGTGCCAGCAGTCGGCAGGGGGCCGAGAACACTGAAGCTTTCTTT.

The DNA of the CDR3 is TGTGCCAGCCAGAATGGTGGTAATCAGCCCCAGCATTTT. As protein: CASQNGGNQPQHF. The V and J genes are TRBV2 and TRBJ1-5; no firm D call. The CDR3 length is 13 residues. The V and J ends lost 8 bases and 4 bases respectively, with 12 bases between them. CDR1 SNHLY and CDR2 FYNNEI come from the germline V gene.

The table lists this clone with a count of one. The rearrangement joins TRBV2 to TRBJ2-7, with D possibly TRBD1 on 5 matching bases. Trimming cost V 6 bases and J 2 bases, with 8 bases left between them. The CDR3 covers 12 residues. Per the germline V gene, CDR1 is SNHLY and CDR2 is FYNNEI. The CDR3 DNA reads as TGTGCCAGCAGCTCACAGGCCTACGAGCAGTACTTC. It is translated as CASSSQAYEQYF.

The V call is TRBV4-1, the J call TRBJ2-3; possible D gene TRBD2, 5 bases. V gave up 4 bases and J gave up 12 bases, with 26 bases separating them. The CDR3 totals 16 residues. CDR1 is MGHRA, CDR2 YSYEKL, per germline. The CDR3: CASSLNPADPYMVQYF. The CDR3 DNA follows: TGCGCCAGCAGCCTGAACCCAGCGGACCCCTACATGGTCCAGTATTTT.

The CDR3 here is CASTLGGNQPQHF. In nucleotides, the CDR3 is TGTGCCAGCACCCTCGGGGGGAATCAGCCCCAGCATTTT. The V and J genes are TRBV6-5 and TRBJ1-5, with D perhaps TRBD1 (5 bases). The ends were cut back, 7 bases at V and 4 bases at J, with 11 bases in the middle. The germline gives CDR1 MNHEY, CDR2 SVGAGI. The length of the CDR3 is 13 residues.

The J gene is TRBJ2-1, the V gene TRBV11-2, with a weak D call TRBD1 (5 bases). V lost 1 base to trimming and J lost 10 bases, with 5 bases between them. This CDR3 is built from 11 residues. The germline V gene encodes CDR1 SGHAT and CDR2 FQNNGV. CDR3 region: CASSLGTEQFF. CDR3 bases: TGTGCCAGCAGCTTAGGGACAGAGCAGTTCTTC.

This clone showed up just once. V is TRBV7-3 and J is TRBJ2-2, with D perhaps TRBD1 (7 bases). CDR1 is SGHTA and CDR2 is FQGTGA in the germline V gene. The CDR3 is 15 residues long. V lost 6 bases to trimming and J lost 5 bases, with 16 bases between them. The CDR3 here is CASSLGGGRTGELFF. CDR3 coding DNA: TGTGCCAGCAGTCTAGGAGGGGGCCGTACCGGGGAGCTGTTTTTT.

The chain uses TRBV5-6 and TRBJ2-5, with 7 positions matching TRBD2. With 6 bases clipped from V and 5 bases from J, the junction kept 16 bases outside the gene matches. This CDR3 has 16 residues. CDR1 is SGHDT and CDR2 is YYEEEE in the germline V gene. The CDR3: CASTKRPGAGRETQYF. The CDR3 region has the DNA TGTGCCAGCACCAAACGACCGGGAGCGGGGCGGGAGACCCAGTACTTC.

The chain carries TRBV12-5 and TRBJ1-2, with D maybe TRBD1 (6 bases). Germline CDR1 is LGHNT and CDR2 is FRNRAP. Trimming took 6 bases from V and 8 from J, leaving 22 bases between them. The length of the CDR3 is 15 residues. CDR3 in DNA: TGTGCTAGTGGGGTCGAGGGGGGGCGCGGAAAGGGCTACACCTTC. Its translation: CASGVEGGRGKGYTF.

CDR3 sequence: CASSEPGQGAYEQYF. DNA for the CDR3: TGTGCCAGTAGCGAGCCGGGACAGGGGGCCTACGAGCAGTACTTC. The chain combines TRBV19 with TRBJ2-7, with 11 bases that match TRBD1. Germline CDR1 and CDR2: LNHDA and SQIVND (reference sequence). CDR3 size: 15 residues. The J segment lost 2 bases and the V segment lost 6 bases, leaving 6 bases of the junction unmatched.

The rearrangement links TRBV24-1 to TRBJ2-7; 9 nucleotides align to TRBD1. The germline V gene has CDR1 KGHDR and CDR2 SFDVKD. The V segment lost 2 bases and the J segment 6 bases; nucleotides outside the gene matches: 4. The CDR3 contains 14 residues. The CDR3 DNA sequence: TGTGCCACCAGTGATTCCGGGACAGGGATCGAGCAGTACTTC. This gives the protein CATSDSGTGIEQYF.

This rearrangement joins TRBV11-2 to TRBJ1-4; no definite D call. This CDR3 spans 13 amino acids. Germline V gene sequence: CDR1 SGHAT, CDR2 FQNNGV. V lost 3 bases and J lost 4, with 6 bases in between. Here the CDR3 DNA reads TGTGCCAGCAGCTTCGGGGTTAATGAAAAACTGTTTTTT. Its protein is CASSFGVNEKLFF.

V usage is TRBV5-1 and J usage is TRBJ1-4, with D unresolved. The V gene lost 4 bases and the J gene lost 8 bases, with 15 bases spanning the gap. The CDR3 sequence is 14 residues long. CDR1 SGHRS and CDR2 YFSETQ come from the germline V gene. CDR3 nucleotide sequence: TGCGCCAGCAGCCCCCAAAAGCCCCACGAAAAACTGTTTTTT. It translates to CASSPQKPHEKLFF.

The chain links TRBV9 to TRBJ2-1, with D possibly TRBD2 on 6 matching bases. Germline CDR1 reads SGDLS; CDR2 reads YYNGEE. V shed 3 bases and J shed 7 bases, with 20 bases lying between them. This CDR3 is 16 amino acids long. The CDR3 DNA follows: TGTGCCAGCAGCGGGCGGGAACAGCTACTGGGGAATGAGCAGTTCTTC. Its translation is CASSGREQLLGNEQFF.

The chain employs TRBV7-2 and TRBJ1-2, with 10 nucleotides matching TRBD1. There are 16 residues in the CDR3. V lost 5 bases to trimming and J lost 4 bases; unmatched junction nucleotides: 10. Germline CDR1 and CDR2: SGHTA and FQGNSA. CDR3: CASSPNRQGAGYGYTF. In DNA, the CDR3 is TGTGCCAGCAGCCCAAATCGACAGGGGGCTGGCTATGGCTACACCTTC. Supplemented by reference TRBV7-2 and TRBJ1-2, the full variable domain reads GAGVSQSPSNKVTEKGKDVELRCDPISGHTALYWYRQSLGQGLEFLIYFQGNSAPDKSGLPSDRFSAERTGGSVSTLTIQRTQQEDSAVYLCASSPNRQGAGYGYTFGSGTRLTVV.

CDR3 nucleotide sequence: TGTGCCAGCAGTTACAGAGGGCAAGGCGGCTACACCTTC. It specifies CASSYRGQGGYTF. V is TRBV6-5 and J is TRBJ1-2; D unclear. The CDR3 covers 13 residues. CDR1 is MNHEY, CDR2 SVGAGI, per germline. V lost 2 bases and J lost 8, with 12 bases in between.

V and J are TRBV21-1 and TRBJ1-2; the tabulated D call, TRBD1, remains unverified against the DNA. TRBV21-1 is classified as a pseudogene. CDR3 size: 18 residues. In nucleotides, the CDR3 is TGTGCCAGCAGCACCTATCCGACGTGGGACAGGGGCCGCTGGGGCTACACCTTC. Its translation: CASSTYPTWDRGRWGYTF.

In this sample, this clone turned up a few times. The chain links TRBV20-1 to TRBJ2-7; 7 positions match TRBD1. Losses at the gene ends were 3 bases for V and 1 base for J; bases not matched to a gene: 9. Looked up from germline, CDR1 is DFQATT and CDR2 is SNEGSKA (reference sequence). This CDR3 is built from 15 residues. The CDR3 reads CSASNRGGPSYEQYF. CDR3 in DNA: TGCAGTGCTAGTAACAGGGGTGGGCCTTCCTACGAGCAGTACTTC.

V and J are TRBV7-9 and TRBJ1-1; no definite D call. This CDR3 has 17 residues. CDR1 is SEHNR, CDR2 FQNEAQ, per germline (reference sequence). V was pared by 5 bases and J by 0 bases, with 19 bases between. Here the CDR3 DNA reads TGTGCCAGCAGCATATGGATTAGGAACAGAATGAACACTGAAGCTTTCTTT. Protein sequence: CASSIWIRNRMNTEAFF.

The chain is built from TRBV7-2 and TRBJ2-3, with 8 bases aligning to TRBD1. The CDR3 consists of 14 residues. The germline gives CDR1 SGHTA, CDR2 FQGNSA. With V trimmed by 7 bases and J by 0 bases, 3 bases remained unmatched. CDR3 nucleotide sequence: TGTGCCAGCAAACAGGGGGGCAGCACAGATACGCAGTATTTT. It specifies CASKQGGSTDTQYF. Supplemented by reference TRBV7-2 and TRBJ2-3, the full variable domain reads GAGVSQSPSNKVTEKGKDVELRCDPISGHTALYWYRQSLGQGLEFLIYFQGNSAPDKSGLPSDRFSAERTGGSVSTLTIQRTQQEDSAVYLCASKQGGSTDTQYFGPGTRLTVL.

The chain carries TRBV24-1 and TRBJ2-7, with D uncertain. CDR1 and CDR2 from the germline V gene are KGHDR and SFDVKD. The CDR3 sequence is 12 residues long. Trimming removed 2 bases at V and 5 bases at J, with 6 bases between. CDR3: CATSDSTHEQYF. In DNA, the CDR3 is TGTGCCACCAGTGATTCCACTCACGAGCAGTACTTC.

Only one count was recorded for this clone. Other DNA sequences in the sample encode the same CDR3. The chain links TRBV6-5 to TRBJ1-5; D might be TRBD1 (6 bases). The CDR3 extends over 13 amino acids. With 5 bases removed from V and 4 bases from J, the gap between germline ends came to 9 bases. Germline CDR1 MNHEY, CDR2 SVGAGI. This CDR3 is CASSLQGNQPQHF. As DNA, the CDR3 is TGTGCCAGCAGTCTACAGGGTAATCAGCCCCAGCATTTT.

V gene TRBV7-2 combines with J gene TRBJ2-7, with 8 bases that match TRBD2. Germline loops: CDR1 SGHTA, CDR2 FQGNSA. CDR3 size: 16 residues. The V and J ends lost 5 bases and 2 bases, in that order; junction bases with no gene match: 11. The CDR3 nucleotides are TGTGCCAGCAGCCGGACCGGGGGGGTCTCCCCCTACGAGCAGTACTTC. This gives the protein CASSRTGGVSPYEQYF.